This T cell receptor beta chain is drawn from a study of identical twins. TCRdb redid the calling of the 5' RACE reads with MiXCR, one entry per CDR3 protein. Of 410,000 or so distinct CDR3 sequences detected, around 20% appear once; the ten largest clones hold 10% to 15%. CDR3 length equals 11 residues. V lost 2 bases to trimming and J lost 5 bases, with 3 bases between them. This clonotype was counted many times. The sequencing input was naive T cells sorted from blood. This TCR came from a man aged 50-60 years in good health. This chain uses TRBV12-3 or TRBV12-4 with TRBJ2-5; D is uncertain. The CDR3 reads CASSLIETQYF. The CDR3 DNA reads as TGTGCCAGCAGTTTAATCGAGACCCAGTACTTC.